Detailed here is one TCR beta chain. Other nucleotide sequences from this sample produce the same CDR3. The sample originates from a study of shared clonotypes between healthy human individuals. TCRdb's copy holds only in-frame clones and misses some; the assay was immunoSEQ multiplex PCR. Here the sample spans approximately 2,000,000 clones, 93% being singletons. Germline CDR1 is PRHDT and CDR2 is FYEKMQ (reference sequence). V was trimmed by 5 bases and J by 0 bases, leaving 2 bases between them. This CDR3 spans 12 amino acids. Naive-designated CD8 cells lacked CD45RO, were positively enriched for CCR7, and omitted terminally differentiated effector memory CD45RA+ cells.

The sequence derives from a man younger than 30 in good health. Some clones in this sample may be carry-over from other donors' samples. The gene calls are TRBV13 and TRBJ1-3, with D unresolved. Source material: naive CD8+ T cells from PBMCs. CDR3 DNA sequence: TGTGCCAGCAGCCCCTCTGGAAACACCATATATTTT. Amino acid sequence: CASSPSGNTIYF.